This T cell receptor (beta chain) came from a study of blood T cell repertoires in COVID-19. Whole-study context: Italy, Spain and the United States were the sources of the convalescent and acute COVID-19 samples. Nucleic acid was either cDNA or gDNA, and it came from T cells, B-cell-depleted T cells, or PBMCs.

Trimming took 1 base from V and 8 from J; bases not matched to a gene: 19. The V gene's germline CDR1 is MGHRA and CDR2 YSYEKL. CDR3 length equals 20 residues. Authors' analysis steps: The assay estimated nucleated cells by amplifying reference gene primers. The assay was immunoSEQ multiplex PCR, and TCRdb's table has in-frame clones only and misses some. The DNA gave D and trimming, while V, J and clone size come from that table. There are some 260,000 clones in the sample; more than 70% occur only once, and 2.1% lies in the top ten. This clone was seen only once. Source material: peripheral blood. The clonotype comes from a woman between 35 and 50 years old who had recovered from COVID-19. V usage is TRBV4-1 and J usage is TRBJ2-2, with 10 bases matching TRBD1. The CDR3 loop is CASSQVLSRRQGAGRGELFF. The CDR3 bases are TGCGCCAGCAGCCAAGTGTTGTCTCGGAGACAGGGGGCTGGTCGGGGGGAGCTGTTTTTT.